The 18 T cell receptor beta chains below were found in one sample sequenced in a study of T cell responses to AZD1222 COVID-19 vaccine. The data were produced by immunoSEQ multiplex PCR, yet TCRdb's version contains in-frame clones alone and is incomplete. The data contain 35,000 to 55,000 clones, about 82% of them singletons. The specimen comprised peripheral blood, sampled 28 days after the second dose of the MenACWY control vaccine. These TCRs come from an adult who received the MenACWY meningococcal vaccine as a control.

With respect to this clone: The DNA is left out, because the CDR3 cannot be placed on it with certainty; the CDR3 is given as TCRdb lists it. J is TRBJ2-5 and V is TRBV9; the DNA was not compared with TRBD2, the D call given in the table. CDR1 is SGDLS, CDR2 YYNGEE, per germline. The CDR3 has 16 residues if both end residues are counted. Here the CDR3 reads CASSTSGSGIQETQYF.

The chain uses TRBV30 and TRBJ2-1, with D possibly being TRBD1 (5 bases). V lost 5 bases to trimming and J lost 11 bases, with 16 bases between them. Germline lookup yields CDR1 GTSNPN and CDR2 SVGIG (reference sequence). The length of the CDR3 is 12 residues. This CDR3 is CAWEAGSRKQFF. The CDR3 region has the DNA TGTGCCTGGGAGGCAGGGTCTAGGAAGCAGTTCTTC.

The chain carries TRBV29-1 and TRBJ2-7; D is unclear. The CDR3 has 11 amino acids. Trimming stripped 6 bases from V and 2 bases from J, with 8 bases between. Germline loops: CDR1 SQVTM, CDR2 ANQGSEA. This chain's CDR3 is CSVEWAYEQYF. The CDR3 nucleotides are TGCAGCGTGGAGTGGGCCTACGAGCAGTACTTC.

The chain has TRBV29-1 and TRBJ1-1, with D maybe TRBD1 (5 bases). CDR1 is SQVTM, CDR2 ANQGSEA, per germline. The V gene lost 5 bases and the J gene lost 7 bases, with 17 bases spanning the gap. This CDR3 spans 13 amino acids. This CDR3 is CSVFARSGVEAFF. CDR3 DNA sequence: TGCAGCGTTTTCGCTCGTTCGGGGGTTGAAGCTTTCTTT. Drawing the rest from reference TRBV29-1 and TRBJ1-1, the complete variable domain is SAVISQKPSRDICQRGTSLTIQCQVDSQVTMMFWYRQQPGQSLTLIATANQGSEATYESGFVIDKFPISRPNLTFSTLTVSNMSPEDSSIYLCSVFARSGVEAFFGQGTRLTVV.

The CDR3 protein is CASSQVLNKGEQFF. The CDR3 nucleotides are TGTGCCAGCAGCCAAGTTCTCAACAAAGGGGAGCAGTTCTTC. V is TRBV3-1 (or the pseudogene TRBV3-2) and J is TRBJ2-1; D remains unclear. The CDR3 is 14 amino acids. V gave up 1 base and J gave up 10 bases, with 14 bases separating them. In germline, CDR1 is LGHDT, CDR2 YNNKEL (reference sequence).

The gene calls are TRBV5-1 and TRBJ1-6, with D unresolved. This CDR3 is 12 amino acids long. Trimming left V 5 bases short and J 8 bases short, with 8 bases between. CDR1 and CDR2 (germline): SGHRS, YFSETQ. CDR3 nucleotide sequence: TGCGCCAGCAGAATAAATGATTCACCCCTCCACTTT. This codes for CASRINDSPLHF.

The gene calls are TRBV27 and TRBJ1-1, with no clear D. The V and J ends lost 3 bases and 1 base respectively, with 9 bases between them. Germline V gene sequence: CDR1 MNHEY, CDR2 SMNVEV (reference sequence). This CDR3 is built from 14 residues. The chain's CDR3 is CASSLRHPNTEAFF. The CDR3 DNA reads TGTGCCAGCAGTTTGAGACACCCGAACACTGAAGCTTTCTTT.

The rearrangement joins TRBV18 to TRBJ1-1, with no clear D. The CDR3 length is 13 residues. Trimming cost V 2 bases and J 4 bases, with 8 bases left between them. Per the germline V gene, CDR1 is KGHSH and CDR2 is LQKENI. CDR3 sequence reads: CASSPSPGTEAFF. As DNA, the CDR3 is TGTGCCAGCTCACCATCCCCTGGCACTGAAGCTTTCTTT. The full variable domain, with the rest looked up from reference TRBV18 and TRBJ1-1, is NAGVMQNPRHLVRRRGQEARLRCSPMKGHSHVYWYRQLPEEGLKFMVYLQKENIIDESGMPKERFSAEFPKEGPSILRIQQVVRGDSAAYFCASSPSPGTEAFFGQGTRLTVV.

This sequence joins TRBV19 and TRBJ2-3, with no clear D. Trimming took 8 bases from V and 2 from J, leaving 11 bases between them. CDR1 and CDR2 from the germline V gene are LNHDA and SQIVND (reference sequence). The CDR3 is 13 amino acids. CDR3 bases: TGTGCCAGTGAGAATCTAAACACAGATACGCAGTATTTT. It codes for CASENLNTDTQYF.

J is TRBJ2-1 and V is TRBV30; tentative D call: TRBD2 (6 bases). CDR3 length: 14 residues. Germline values: CDR1 GTSNPN, CDR2 SVGIG (reference sequence). V was clipped by 1 base and J by 1 base, with 8 bases between them. The CDR3 DNA is TGTGCCTGGAGTGAAGGGAGGTCCTACAATGAGCAGTTCTTC. It encodes CAWSEGRSYNEQFF.

In its sample, this clone was seen many times. The chain employs TRBV6-4 and TRBJ2-3, with D maybe TRBD2 (5 bases). CDR1 is MRHNA, CDR2 SNTAGT, per germline. The V gene lost 3 bases and the J gene lost 1 base, with 5 bases spanning the gap. The CDR3 runs 13 residues. The CDR3, as DNA: TGTGCCAGCAGTGAAGCGGGCACAGATACGCAGTATTTT. This translates into CASSEAGTDTQYF.

The chain links TRBV11-2 to TRBJ2-1, with a possible D match to TRBD1 (6 bases). Germline CDR1 reads SGHAT; CDR2 reads FQNNGV. With 7 bases removed from V and 10 bases from J, the gap between germline ends came to 26 bases. The CDR3 is 16 residues long. The CDR3 is CASTVRRQALLREQFF. As DNA, the CDR3 is TGTGCCAGCACCGTTCGGAGACAGGCCCTACTAAGGGAGCAGTTCTTC.

The sample holds a few counts of this clone. The chain has TRBV10-2 and TRBJ1-5; tentative D call: TRBD1 (6 bases). The CDR3 is 15 amino acids. Germline V gene sequence: CDR1 WSHSY, CDR2 SAAADI. Trimming removed 7 bases from V and 4 bases from J, with 17 bases in between. DNA of the CDR3: TGCGCCAGCACCCCGGGGGGGGCCCGAAATCAGCCCCAGCATTTT. Translating gives CASTPGGARNQPQHF.

This clone was recorded a few times. V usage is TRBV7-2 and J usage is TRBJ2-4; 8 bases match TRBD2. J lost 11 bases, V lost 4 bases, and 7 bases had no gene match. The CDR3 is 13 residues long. Germline V CDR1 and CDR2: SGHTA, FQGNSA. DNA of the CDR3: TGTGCCAGCAGCTCCCCCTCGACTAGCGTTCAGTACTTC. Protein sequence: CASSSPSTSVQYF.

The count of this clone is one. J is TRBJ2-6 and V is TRBV5-1, with 9 bases fitting TRBD1. CDR1 and CDR2 from the germline V gene are SGHRS and YFSETQ. The CDR3 runs 17 residues. V shed 4 bases, J shed 0 bases, and the junction held 5 bases outside the gene matches. The CDR3 DNA is TGCGCCAGCAGCACCGGGACAGGGCCCTCTGGGGCCAACGTCCTGACTTTC. Its translation is CASSTGTGPSGANVLTF.

This sequence joins TRBV19 and TRBJ1-1; D unresolved. Looked up from germline, CDR1 is LNHDA and CDR2 is SQIVND (reference sequence). The CDR3 is 14 amino acids. Trimming took off 3 bases at V and 3 bases at J, with 11 bases between the two ends. CDR3 amino acids: CASSISRGDTEAFF. In DNA form, the CDR3 reads TGTGCCAGTAGTATCTCCAGAGGAGACACTGAAGCTTTCTTT.

The V gene is TRBV5-4, the J gene TRBJ2-1; 14 bases are a match to TRBD2. V was clipped by 0 bases and J by 6 bases; unmatched bases: 2. The CDR3 is made up of 16 amino acids. Looked up from germline, CDR1 is SGHNT and CDR2 is YYREEE (reference sequence). The CDR3 bases are TGTGCCAGCAGCTTGGGGGGACTAGCGGGGGCCAATGAGCAGTTCTTC. Protein product: CASSLGGLAGANEQFF.

The chain combines TRBV7-9 with TRBJ1-6; D ambiguous. CDR3 length: 14 amino acids. The ends were cut back, 4 bases at V and 0 bases at J, with 4 bases in the middle. The germline V gene encodes CDR1 SEHNR and CDR2 FQNEAQ (reference sequence). The CDR3 is CASSYGSYNSPLHF. For the CDR3, the DNA is TGTGCCAGCAGCTATGGCTCCTATAATTCACCCCTCCACTTT. Drawing the rest from reference TRBV7-9 and TRBJ1-6, the complete variable domain is DTGVSQNPRHKITKRGQNVTFRCDPISEHNRLYWYRQTLGQGPEFLTYFQNEAQLEKSRLLSDRFSAERPKGSFSTLEIQRTEQGDSAMYLCASSYGSYNSPLHFGNGTRLTVT.